This T cell receptor (beta chain) was observed in a study of identifying expanded T cells in peripheral blood. Trimming left V 1 base short and J 10 bases short, with 16 bases between. Per the germline V gene, CDR1 is LGHNA and CDR2 is YSLEER. The CDR3 is 14 residues long. The protocol was immunoSEQ multiplex PCR, while the TCRdb copy is restricted to in-frame clones and leaves out a portion. The repertoire holds 120,000 or so clones, with around 84% as singletons. This chain joins TRBV4-3 and TRBJ1-1; D perhaps matches TRBD1 (5 bases). The specimen was blood. The receptor was isolated from a person between 18 and 75 years old in good health. The CDR3 is CASSQVEGRRRAFF. The CDR3 DNA follows: TGCGCCAGCAGCCAAGTGGAGGGGAGGCGCAGAGCTTTCTTT.